The 31 T cell receptor beta chains below all came from one sample that was sequenced in a study of blood T cell repertoires in COVID-19. Assay used: immunoSEQ multiplex PCR; TCRdb lists only in-frame clones, some missing. The table has about 400,000 clones, 86% seen once; the top ten hold roughly 1.4%. The sample consisted of peripheral blood. These receptors came from a woman between 25 and 40 years old with active or convalescent COVID-19.

CDR3 protein: CASSYFRGGLTDTQYF. CDR3 nucleotides: TGTGCCAGCAGTTACTTTCGGGGGGGCCTTACAGATACGCAGTATTTT. The chain has TRBV6-2 or TRBV6-3 and TRBJ2-3; TRBD2 aligns across 8 bases. CDR3 length: 16 amino acids. After removal of 1 base from V and 3 bases from J, the junction contained 6 bases not matched to a gene. Germline V gene sequence: CDR1 MNHEY, CDR2 SVGEGT.

The chain carries TRBV24-1 and TRBJ2-3; D is perhaps TRBD1 (6 bases). V was pared by 5 bases and J by 4 bases, with 21 bases between. The germline gives CDR1 KGHDR, CDR2 SFDVKD. This CDR3 spans 17 amino acids. As DNA, the CDR3 is TGTGCCACCAGTGGAGAAGGGGCAGGGGATTCCGCAGATACGCAGTATTTT. Amino acids: CATSGEGAGDSADTQYF.

The chain has TRBV28 and TRBJ2-7; TRBD2 matches at 12 bases. CDR1 is MDHEN and CDR2 is SYDVKM in the germline V gene. The CDR3 contains 16 residues. With V trimmed by 5 bases and J by 3 bases, 8 bases remained unmatched. CDR3 DNA sequence: TGTGCCAGCAGTCGTAGGACTAGCGGGGCCAACTACGAGCAGTACTTC. This codes for CASSRRTSGANYEQYF.

The V gene is TRBV2, the J gene TRBJ2-7, with D maybe TRBD1 (6 bases). Germline loops: CDR1 SNHLY, CDR2 FYNNEI. The CDR3 is 13 amino acids. V was shortened by 6 bases and J by 7 bases, with 16 bases between the two germline ends. CDR3 in DNA: TGTGCCAGCAGACCCCGACAGGCCTTGGAGCAGTACTTC. Protein: CASRPRQALEQYF.

The CDR3 DNA reads as TGTGCCAGCAGCTACGGGTCTGCCACAGATACGCAGTATTTT. Its protein product is CASSYGSATDTQYF. The rearrangement joins TRBV5-5 to TRBJ2-3, with D uncertain. The CDR3 is made up of 14 amino acids. V was clipped by 3 bases and J by 2 bases, with 10 bases between them. Per the germline V gene, CDR1 is SGHKS and CDR2 is YYEKEE (reference sequence).

The chain employs TRBV5-1 and TRBJ2-1; weak D call: TRBD1 (5 bases). CDR1 is SGHRS, CDR2 YFSETQ, per germline. V lost 4 bases, J lost 7 bases, and 9 bases lay in between. The CDR3 consists of 12 residues. The DNA for the CDR3 is TGCGCCAGCAGCCCGGACACAAATGAGCAGTTCTTC. Translation: CASSPDTNEQFF.

As DNA, the CDR3 is TGTGCCAGCAGCTTGGACCCCGGGACAGTTAGTTATGAGCAGTTCTTC. It specifies CASSLDPGTVSYEQFF. V usage is TRBV5-6 and J usage is TRBJ2-1; 7 bases are shared with TRBD1. Germline loops: CDR1 SGHDT, CDR2 YYEEEE. Trimming removed 0 bases from V and 8 bases from J; junction bases left unmatched: 11. The CDR3 is made up of 16 amino acids.

The rearrangement joins TRBV5-3 to TRBJ2-3, with D uncertain. TRBV5-3 is recorded as an ORF, its role being uncertain. V lost 1 base and J lost 8, with 20 bases in between. The CDR3 runs to 16 residues. This CDR3 reads CARSLLITKQVVTQYF. The CDR3 DNA follows: TGTGCCAGAAGCTTGTTAATAACTAAACAAGTAGTTACGCAGTATTTT.

The rearrangement joins TRBV5-8 to TRBJ1-1; 8 bases agree with TRBD1. The V gene's germline CDR1 is SGHTS and CDR2 YDEGEE. The junction had 7 bases not matched to a gene; V was cut back by 2 bases and J by 1 base. The CDR3 totals 16 residues. CDR3 in amino acids: CASSLRTGRGNTEAFF. The CDR3 coding sequence is TGTGCCAGCAGCTTACGGACAGGGAGAGGGAACACTGAAGCTTTCTTT.

The gene calls are TRBV6-2 or TRBV6-3 and TRBJ1-5, with D uncertain. This CDR3 comprises 17 residues. CDR1 and CDR2 (germline): MNHEY, SVGEGT. The V end lost 2 bases, the J end lost 1 base, and 15 bases lay between the germline ends. The CDR3 nucleotides are TGTGCCAGCAGTTACGGCAGGCCTTCGGGAAGCAATCAGCCCCAGCATTTT. Protein product: CASSYGRPSGSNQPQHF.

This sequence joins TRBV29-1 and TRBJ2-1; D unresolved. V lost 3 bases, J lost 0 bases, and 12 bases lay in between. There are 15 residues in the CDR3. CDR1 is SQVTM and CDR2 is ANQGSEA in the germline V gene. The CDR3 reads CSVDFGVVSYNEQFF. CDR3 in DNA: TGCAGCGTTGACTTCGGTGTCGTCTCCTACAATGAGCAGTTCTTC.

The gene calls are TRBV4-1 and TRBJ2-3; tentative D call: TRBD2 (6 bases). The CDR3 has 14 residues. Germline V CDR1 and CDR2: MGHRA, YSYEKL. The V end lost 1 base, the J end lost 3 bases, and 8 bases lay between the germline ends. The CDR3: CASSQVRGTDTQYF. The DNA for the CDR3 is TGCGCCAGCAGCCAAGTCCGGGGGACAGATACGCAGTATTTT.

This CDR3 is CASSIHRATEAFF. The CDR3 DNA reads as TGTGCCAGCAGTATCCACAGGGCCACTGAAGCTTTCTTT. This rearrangement joins TRBV6-5 to TRBJ1-1; a weak D match, TRBD1 (6 bases). The CDR3 sequence is 13 residues long. Trimming took 5 bases from V and 4 from J, leaving 11 bases between them. Germline CDR1 reads MNHEY; CDR2 reads SVGAGI.

The chain uses TRBV3-1 (or the pseudogene TRBV3-2) and TRBJ1-1, with D maybe TRBD1 (6 bases). CDR1 LGHDT and CDR2 YNNKEL come from the germline V gene (reference sequence). Between the trimmed V and J ends, which lost 0 bases and 10 bases, there was a span of 15 bases. The CDR3 is 14 residues long. CDR3 sequence (DNA): TGTGCCAGCAGCCAAGATCTGGTACAGGGTCGAGCTTTCTTT. Protein: CASSQDLVQGRAFF.

The chain recombines TRBV5-6 with TRBJ2-1, with 7 nucleotides matching TRBD2. This CDR3 has 13 amino acids. V lost 5 bases to trimming and J lost 9 bases; unmatched junction nucleotides: 8. CDR1 and CDR2 from the germline V gene are SGHDT and YYEEEE. In DNA, the CDR3 is TGTGCCAGCAGTAATGGGGCGGGAGCTGAGCAGTTCTTC. Protein product: CASSNGAGAEQFF.

The chain uses TRBV11-2 and TRBJ2-1; D not certain. Deletions cut 5 bases from V and 4 bases from J, with 3 bases between. Germline-derived CDR1 and CDR2 are SGHAT and FQNNGV. This CDR3 is built from 11 residues. The CDR3, as DNA: TGTGCCAGCAGCCCATACAATGAGCAGTTCTTC. Translated, it gives CASSPYNEQFF.

This sequence joins TRBV6-5 and TRBJ1-2; D is undetermined. Germline assignment: CDR1 MNHEY and CDR2 SVGAGI. The CDR3 totals 13 residues. Trimming cost V 2 bases and J 10 bases, with 14 bases left between them. The CDR3 here is CASSYEAVLDYTF. The CDR3 DNA is TGTGCCAGCAGTTACGAGGCGGTTTTGGACTACACCTTC.

The chain has TRBV5-6 and TRBJ1-2; no clear D. V gave up 2 bases and J gave up 4 bases, with 12 bases separating them. The CDR3 length is 14 residues. Germline-derived CDR1 and CDR2 are SGHDT and YYEEEE. CDR3 bases: TGTGCCAGCAGCTTAGGAGAGGTGGGCTATGGCTACACCTTC. Its translation: CASSLGEVGYGYTF.

The rearrangement uses TRBV5-1 and TRBJ2-2; no reliable D call. V dropped 0 bases and J dropped 4 bases, with 10 bases sitting between them. Germline-derived CDR1 and CDR2 are SGHRS and YFSETQ. This CDR3 contains 15 residues. CDR3 in DNA: TGCGCCAGCAGCTTGGGGAGCTTCGGCACCGGGGAGCTGTTTTTT. It codes for CASSLGSFGTGELFF.

The V call is TRBV5-1, the J call TRBJ2-5; 10 bases line up with TRBD2. Trimming cost V 4 bases and J 2 bases; bases outside gene matches: 17. The CDR3 has 19 residues. The germline gives CDR1 SGHRS, CDR2 YFSETQ. In DNA form, the CDR3 reads TGCGCCAGCAGCCGAGCCGCCGCTAATAGCGGGGGGATGCAAGAGACCCAGTACTTC. Its protein is CASSRAAANSGGMQETQYF. The whole variable domain, filled in from reference TRBV5-1 and TRBJ2-5, reads KAGVTQTPRYLIKTRGQQVTLSCSPISGHRSVSWYQQTPGQGLQFLFEYFSETQRNKGNFPGRFSGRQFSNSRSEMNVSTLELGDSALYLCASSRAAANSGGMQETQYFGPGTRLLVL.

The chain uses TRBV4-2 and TRBJ2-1; D remains unclear. The germline V gene encodes CDR1 LGHNA and CDR2 YNFKEQ. The CDR3 has 16 amino acids. The V end lost 1 base, the J end lost 1 base, and 11 bases lay between the germline ends. The CDR3 DNA reads TGTGCCAGCAGCCAAGTTTCGTCGAGTTCCTACAATGAGCAGTTCTTC. This codes for CASSQVSSSSYNEQFF.

This chain connects TRBV4-1 to TRBJ1-5; possibly TRBD1 for D (6 bases). Germline V gene data show CDR1 as MGHRA and CDR2 as YSYEKL. The CDR3 runs 17 residues. Deletions cut 1 base from V and 1 base from J, with 14 bases between. CDR3 protein: CASSQGQGRGSNQPQHF. CDR3 DNA sequence: TGCGCCAGCAGCCAAGGTCAGGGGCGAGGGAGCAATCAGCCCCAGCATTTT.

The chain links TRBV12-3 or TRBV12-4 to TRBJ2-7; a weak D match, TRBD2 (5 bases). Trimming took 7 bases from V and 7 from J, leaving 14 bases between them. The CDR3 sequence is 12 residues long. This CDR3 reads CASTQTAGEQYF. The CDR3 DNA is TGTGCCAGCACCCAGACCGCGGGTGAGCAGTACTTC.

The genes are TRBV3-1 (or the pseudogene TRBV3-2) and TRBJ1-1, with 7 positions matching TRBD1. There are 14 residues in the CDR3. Germline values: CDR1 LGHDT, CDR2 YNNKEL (reference sequence). Trimming removed 5 bases from V and 1 base from J; junction bases left unmatched: 4. CDR3 coding DNA: TGTGCCAGCAGCTTCGGGACAGAGAACACTGAAGCTTTCTTT. Its translation: CASSFGTENTEAFF.

The rearrangement joins TRBV29-1 to TRBJ1-1, with D perhaps matching TRBD1 (6 bases). The CDR3 is 13 amino acids. Looked up from germline, CDR1 is SQVTM and CDR2 is ANQGSEA. V dropped 7 bases and J dropped 0 bases, with 12 bases sitting between them. CDR3 sequence: CSGKGGVNTEAFF. CDR3 bases: TGCAGCGGTAAGGGGGGGGTGAACACTGAAGCTTTCTTT. Drawing the rest from reference TRBV29-1 and TRBJ1-1, the complete variable domain is SAVISQKPSRDICQRGTSLTIQCQVDSQVTMMFWYRQQPGQSLTLIATANQGSEATYESGFVIDKFPISRPNLTFSTLTVSNMSPEDSSIYLCSGKGGVNTEAFFGQGTRLTVV.

V gene TRBV7-9 combines with J gene TRBJ2-2; TRBD2 matches at 12 bases. CDR3 length: 15 residues. Trimming at V came to 6 bases and at J to 7 bases, leaving 6 bases not matched to a gene. Germline CDR1 is SEHNR and CDR2 is FQNEAQ (reference sequence). Here the CDR3 reads CASRLAGGSVGELFF. The CDR3 DNA reads TGTGCCAGCAGACTAGCGGGGGGCTCTGTCGGGGAGCTGTTTTTT.

V gene TRBV27 combines with J gene TRBJ2-7, with 7 bases fitting TRBD2. V dropped 2 bases and J dropped 6; count of bases not matched to a gene: 16. Germline V gene data show CDR1 as MNHEY and CDR2 as SMNVEV (reference sequence). The CDR3 sequence is 17 residues long. DNA for the CDR3: TGTGCCAGCAGTTTAACCCCGAGCGGGATCGCCCGCGGCGAGCAGTACTTC. It specifies CASSLTPSGIARGEQYF.

The chain couples TRBV7-6 to TRBJ1-2; perhaps TRBD1 as D (6 bases). Trimming cost V 5 bases and J 5 bases, with 24 bases left between them. Germline CDR1 is SGHVS and CDR2 is FNYEAQ. The CDR3 extends over 17 amino acids. DNA for the CDR3: TGTGCCAGCAGCAATACGGGCAGGGGCGAGCCATCTTATGGCTACACCTTC. Protein: CASSNTGRGEPSYGYTF.

The chain couples TRBV2 to TRBJ1-1; the D gene is possibly TRBD1 (6 bases). Germline CDR1 is SNHLY and CDR2 is FYNNEI. V was trimmed by 2 bases and J by 0 bases, leaving 16 bases between them. This CDR3 has 17 residues. In DNA form, the CDR3 reads TGTGCCAGCAGTGAATTTTTTGCCACAGGGCTGAACACTGAAGCTTTCTTT. It codes for CASSEFFATGLNTEAFF.

The genes are TRBV10-1 and TRBJ2-3, with 7 bases identical to TRBD2. The germline V gene encodes CDR1 WNHNN and CDR2 SYGVQD (reference sequence). The CDR3 runs 16 residues. V lost 4 bases and J lost 3; bases outside the gene matches: 10. This CDR3 reads CASSAQRASGTDTQYF. The DNA of the CDR3 is TGCGCCAGCAGTGCGCAGAGGGCTAGCGGAACAGATACGCAGTATTTT.

The chain employs TRBV2 and TRBJ2-3, with D perhaps TRBD2 (5 bases). Trimming removed 2 bases from V and 3 bases from J, with 21 bases in between. Germline V gene data show CDR1 as SNHLY and CDR2 as FYNNEI. The CDR3 is 18 residues long. CDR3 sequence (DNA): TGTGCCAGCAGTGAATCGGCTTTCGGGGTCTCCAGGACAGATACGCAGTATTTT. Translating gives CASSESAFGVSRTDTQYF.